This T cell receptor beta chain is drawn from a study of T cells in Graves' hyperthyroidism and ophthalmopathy. This CDR3 region has 16 residues. Trimming stripped 0 bases from V and 2 bases from J, with 14 bases between. Germline values: CDR1 GTSNPN, CDR2 SVGIG (reference sequence). Thyroid ultrasound, orbital computed tomography, clinical symptoms, and serum thyroxine and TRAb underpinned diagnoses. Study conclusions and caveats: Using 13 V-J features, a model discriminated ophthalmopathy from stable hyperthyroidism. The model identified upcoming ophthalmopathy a median around 6 months ahead of onset. Among clonotypes expanded in thyroid above 0.001, most were also found in blood.

This clonotype was found a few times. Its antigen is not identified. Template material for amplifying TCR beta CDR3 regions consisted of RNA transcripts. Primed by the HTBI set, a first-round RT-PCR was run on the TCR CDR3. TCRdb reprocessed the multiplex PCR reads via MiXCR and lists one record per CDR3 protein. The sample has about 560,000 distinct CDR3 sequences; approximately 16% are singletons. The chain combines TRBV30 with TRBJ2-4; D not resolved. Input material: blood. The source is a woman aged 18-35 years with Graves' hyperthyroidism. CDR3 nucleotide sequence: TGTGCCTGGAGTGTATATTCGGCAGGTTCCAAAAACATTCAGTACTTC. This sequence encodes CAWSVYSAGSKNIQYF.